These T cell receptor beta chains were read from a single sample in a study of blood T cell repertoires in COVID-19. Here immunoSEQ multiplex PCR was the method, and the copy in TCRdb shows in-frame clones only, minus some. The sample has hundreds of thousands of clones; about 88% are singletons. Sequencing was done on a sample of PBMCs or T cells enriched from blood (not recorded which). These receptors all stem from a woman aged 40 to 50 who had recovered from COVID-19. The CDR3 runs from the conserved cysteine through the conserved F or W. The D gene is left open where the match is weak. A clone size is listed for some rows: how often the clone was seen (once, few, many), or a class if it is expanded.

TRBJ2-1	TRBD1	TRBV3-1/TRBV3-2	NA	TGTGCCAGCAAAGGAAGAAATGGACAGGCGCAAACTAGCTCCTACAATGAGCAGTTCTTC	CASKGRNGQAQTSSYNEQFF
TRBJ2-2	TRBD1	TRBV3-1/TRBV3-2	NA	TGTGCCAGCAGCCATCTCGGACAGGGTGCCACCGGGGAGCTGTTTTTT	CASSHLGQGATGELFF
TRBJ2-3	NA	TRBV6-6	NA	TGTGCCAGCAGTTCCCATGAAGCGGTTAGCACAGATACGCAGTATTTT	CASSSHEAVSTDTQYF
TRBJ1-1	NA	TRBV10-3	NA	TGTGCCATCAGCGCCAGAGGGAACACTGAAGCTTTCTTT	CAISARGNTEAFF
TRBJ1-5	NA	TRBV28	NA	TGTGCCAGCAAAATCCCCGGGCAGGGGAACAATCAGCCCCAGCATTTT	CASKIPGQGNNQPQHF
TRBJ2-3	TRBD2	TRBV5-4	NA	TGTGCCAGCAGCTTGGATGCGGGGGGGGTAGATACGCAGTATTTT	CASSLDAGGVDTQYF
TRBJ1-3	NA	TRBV2	NA	TGTGCCAGCAGTGAGCAGGCTGGAAACACCATATATTTT	CASSEQAGNTIYF
TRBJ1-3	NA	TRBV10-3	NA	TGTGCCGTAGCAGGGCGGTCTGGAAACACCATATATTTT	CAVAGRSGNTIYF
TRBJ2-5	TRBD1	TRBV30	NA	TGTGCCTGGACCCGGGACAGGAAAGAGACCCAGTACTTC	CAWTRDRKETQYF
TRBJ2-7	NA	TRBV5-4	NA	TGTGCCAGCAGCCTGGGTGGGACTTTGACTCCCTACGAGCAGTACTTC	CASSLGGTLTPYEQYF
TRBJ2-5	NA	TRBV23-1	NA	TGCGCCACTTGGGGGAGGGAGACCCAGTACTTC	CATWGRETQYF
TRBJ2-7	TRBD1	TRBV27	NA	TGTGCCAGCAGTTGGGCAGGGGGCTCCTACGAGCAGTACTTC	CASSWAGGSYEQYF
TRBJ2-1	NA	TRBV7-3	NA	TGTGCCAGCAGCTTATCCAGCGGCATCTACAATGAGCAGTTCTTC	CASSLSSGIYNEQFF
TRBJ1-5	NA	TRBV28	few	TGTGCCAGCAGTGCCCCGGTCTTTCCCCAGCATTTT	CASSAPVFPQHF
TRBJ2-7	TRBD2	TRBV29-1	NA	TGCAGCGCTTTCGCTAGCGGTTCTCACTCCTACGAGCAGTACTTC	CSAFASGSHSYEQYF
TRBJ2-7	TRBD2	TRBV11-1	NA	TGTGCCAGCAGCACACGGACTAGCGCCGACTACGAGCAGTACTTC	CASSTRTSADYEQYF
TRBJ2-7	TRBD2	TRBV6-2/TRBV6-3	NA	TGTGCCAGCAGTTACTCGATCTGGTCTAGCGGGACGCTCGAGCAGTACTTC	CASSYSIWSSGTLEQYF
TRBJ2-5	TRBD2	TRBV7-9	NA	TGTGCCAGCAGCTCCCCGGGGTGGGCGCGGGAGCAAGAGACCCAGTACTTC	CASSSPGWAREQETQYF
TRBJ2-7	NA	TRBV7-2	NA	TGTGCCAGCAGCTTAGAGATAACACCATACTACGAGCAGTACTTC	CASSLEITPYYEQYF
TRBJ1-5	NA	TRBV19	NA	TGTGCCAGTGGCAAAAGTCTCGGAGCTAAGGAGAGGCCCCAGCATTTT	CASGKSLGAKERPQHF
TRBJ1-2	TRBD1	TRBV10-1	once	TGCGCCACCTTTCTAAGACAGGGCTATGGCTACACCTTC	CATFLRQGYGYTF
TRBJ1-1	NA	TRBV3-1/TRBV3-2	NA	TGTGCCAGCAGCCTGAACTACATGAACACTGAAGCTTTCTTT	CASSLNYMNTEAFF
TRBJ1-1	NA	TRBV6-4	NA	TGTGCCAATATGCGGGTGACGAACACTGAAGCTTTCTTT	CANMRVTNTEAFF
TRBJ2-1	TRBD2	TRBV30	NA	TGTGCCTGGAGTGTACTAGCGGGGTTCTCCTACAATGAGCAGTTCTTC	CAWSVLAGFSYNEQFF
TRBJ2-2	TRBD1	TRBV5-4	NA	TGTGCCAGCAGTTGGCAGACAGGGGGCGCGGGCACCGGGGAGCTGTTTTTT	CASSWQTGGAGTGELFF
TRBJ1-5	TRBD1	TRBV24-1	NA	TGTGCCACCAGTGATTCGGGACAGGGCAATCAGCCCCAGCATTTT	CATSDSGQGNQPQHF
TRBJ1-5	TRBD1	TRBV9	NA	TGTGCCAGGCCCGGACAGGGGGGCAATCAGCCCCAGCATTTT	CARPGQGGNQPQHF
TRBJ2-7	TRBD2	TRBV28	NA	TGTGCCAGCAGTTTCGCGGGGGACCTCTACGAGCAGTACTTC	CASSFAGDLYEQYF
TRBJ1-2	NA	TRBV6-5	few	TGTGCCAGCAGTTACCGGGGGGGGGCTTCGACTGGCTACACCTTC	CASSYRGGASTGYTF